This TCR beta chain is drawn from a study of technical replicates of blood from a handful of donors. CDR3 size: 11 residues. V gave up 3 bases and J gave up 8 bases; unmatched junction bases: 4. Germline lookup yields CDR1 GTSNPN and CDR2 SVGIG (reference sequence). Data came from immunoSEQ multiplex PCR; TCRdb stores just in-frame clones and leaves some out. This table has over 55,000 clones, around 87% appearing once. The gene calls are TRBV30 and TRBJ2-7; 7 bases are shared with TRBD1. This receptor was identified in a human donor in good health. Some clones in this sample may be carry-over from other donors' samples. Sequences were obtained from PBMCs. The CDR3 loop reads CAWSDRDKQYF. For the CDR3, the DNA is TGTGCCTGGAGCGACAGGGACAAGCAGTACTTC.